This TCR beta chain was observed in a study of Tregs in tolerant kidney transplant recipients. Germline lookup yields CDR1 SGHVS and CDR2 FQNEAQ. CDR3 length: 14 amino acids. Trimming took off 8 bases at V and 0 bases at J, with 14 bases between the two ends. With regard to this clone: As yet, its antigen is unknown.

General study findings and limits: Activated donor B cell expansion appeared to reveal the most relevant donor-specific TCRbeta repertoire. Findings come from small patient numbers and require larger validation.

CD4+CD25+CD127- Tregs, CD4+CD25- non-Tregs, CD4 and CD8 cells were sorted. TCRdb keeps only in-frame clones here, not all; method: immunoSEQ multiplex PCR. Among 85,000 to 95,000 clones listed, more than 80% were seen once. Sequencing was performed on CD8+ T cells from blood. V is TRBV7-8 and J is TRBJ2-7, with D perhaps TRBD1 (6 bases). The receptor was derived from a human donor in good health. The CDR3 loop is CASGLTGFSYEQYF. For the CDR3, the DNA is TGTGCCAGCGGACTGACAGGATTCTCCTACGAGCAGTACTTC.